These 16 T cell receptor beta chains originate from one sample sequenced in a study of T-cell memory formation after mild COVID-19. Each CDR3 protein is one row after TCRdb ran MiXCR on the 5' RACE reads. The sample yields a few hundred thousand distinct CDR3 sequences, around a sixth seen once. The sequencing sample was made of PBMCs or a T cell subset sorted from them (not recorded which). These receptors were collected from a young man who had mild COVID-19 (a few samples of this study predate the infection). Cell type and time point are not known.

The chain couples TRBV7-2 to TRBJ1-5; 7 bases line up with TRBD1. The germline CDR1 and CDR2 sequences are SGHTA and FQGNSA. This CDR3 is built from 16 residues. V gave up 5 bases and J gave up 2 bases; unmatched junction bases: 9. The DNA for the CDR3 is TGTGCCAGCAGCCCCCGGACAGGTCGGGGCAATCAGCCCCAGCATTTT. It specifies CASSPRTGRGNQPQHF. Full variable domain (missing parts from reference TRBV7-2 and TRBJ1-5): GAGVSQSPSNKVTEKGKDVELRCDPISGHTALYWYRQSLGQGLEFLIYFQGNSAPDKSGLPSDRFSAERTGGSVSTLTIQRTQQEDSAVYLCASSPRTGRGNQPQHFGDGTRLSIL.

This clonotype was counted between two and nine times. The chain joins TRBV28 to TRBJ2-5, with D possibly being TRBD2 (5 bases). Germline lookup yields CDR1 MDHEN and CDR2 SYDVKM. This CDR3 contains 15 residues. Trimming cost V 2 bases and J 1 base, with 11 bases left between them. For the CDR3, the DNA is TGTGCCAGCAGTTTAGAGGGTAGTCCCCAAGAGACCCAGTACTTC. Its protein is CASSLEGSPQETQYF.

This clonotype was seen more than once but under ten times. The chain combines TRBV5-1 with TRBJ2-7, with D tentatively TRBD2 (6 bases). Trimming pared 5 bases from V and 7 bases from J, leaving 16 bases between. Germline assignment: CDR1 SGHRS and CDR2 YFSETQ. This CDR3 spans 13 amino acids. CDR3 nucleotides: TGCGCCAGCAGAGGGACTTTAGCAGGGGAGCAGTACTTC. Translating gives CASRGTLAGEQYF.

This chain connects TRBV29-1 to TRBJ2-3, with 13 positions matching TRBD2. V lost 7 bases to trimming and J lost 4 bases; unmatched junction nucleotides: 8. Germline V gene lookup returns CDR1 SQVTM and CDR2 ANQGSEA. The CDR3 consists of 15 residues. CDR3 in DNA: TGCAGCGGCCGTACTAGCGGGGGGGTCTCAGATACGCAGTATTTT. This gives the protein CSGRTSGGVSDTQYF.

The chain employs TRBV7-2 and TRBJ2-7; 9 nucleotides align to TRBD1. The length of the CDR3 is 13 residues. Germline CDR1 SGHTA, CDR2 FQGNSA. Losses at the gene ends were 3 bases for V and 6 bases for J; bases not matched to a gene: 3. The CDR3 DNA follows: TGTGCCAGCAGCTTTGGACAGGGGCGCGAGCAGTACGTC. Amino acids: CASSFGQGREQYV.

V and J are TRBV3-1 and TRBJ2-1; D is possibly TRBD1 (5 bases). Looked up from germline, CDR1 is LGHDT and CDR2 is YNNKEL (reference sequence). V was clipped by 2 bases and J by 9 bases, with 11 bases between them. The CDR3 consists of 13 residues. CDR3 residues: CASSQTRAGEQFF. The CDR3 DNA reads TGTGCCAGCAGCCAAACCAGGGCAGGTGAGCAGTTCTTC.

CDR3 sequence reads: CAISETHLSAGNYGYTF. In DNA form, the CDR3 reads TGTGCCATCAGTGAGACACACCTCTCGGCAGGGAACTATGGCTACACCTTC. The rearrangement links TRBV10-3 to TRBJ1-2, with D maybe TRBD1 (5 bases). This CDR3 region has 17 residues. Deletions cut 2 bases from V and 2 bases from J, with 18 bases between. Per the germline V gene, CDR1 is ENHRY and CDR2 is SYGVKD.

This chain uses TRBV15 with TRBJ1-6; D not certain. Trimming shortened V by 0 bases and J by 9 bases, and 12 bases separated the two germline ends. Germline-derived CDR1 and CDR2 are LNHNV and YYDKDF (reference sequence). The CDR3 runs 15 residues. The CDR3 protein is CATSRDRGSGSPLHF. The DNA of the CDR3 is TGTGCCACCAGCAGAGATCGTGGCAGCGGTTCACCCCTCCACTTT. The entire variable domain, with the rest obtained from reference TRBV15 and TRBJ1-6, is as follows: DAMVIQNPRYQVTQFGKPVTLSCSQTLNHNVMYWYQQKSSQAPKLLFHYYDKDFNNEADTPDNFQSRRPNTSFCFLDIRSPGLGDTAMYLCATSRDRGSGSPLHFGNGTRLTVT.

This chain links TRBV7-9 with TRBJ2-2, with 9 bases identical to TRBD1. Germline assignment: CDR1 SEHNR and CDR2 FQNEAQ (reference sequence). J gave up 8 bases and V 5 bases, and 12 bases lay outside the gene matches. This CDR3 is built from 16 residues. The CDR3 loop reads CASSAPGQGNRGELFF. The CDR3 nucleotides are TGTGCCAGCAGCGCACCCGGACAGGGGAATCGTGGGGAGCTGTTTTTT.

This clonotype occurred a few times. The CDR3 protein is CASRAGGPSGHQPQHF. The CDR3 DNA follows: TGTGCCAGTAGGGCGGGAGGTCCCTCGGGGCATCAGCCCCAGCATTTT. The genes are TRBV27 and TRBJ1-5, with D tentatively TRBD1 (5 bases). Germline V lookup: CDR1 MNHEY, CDR2 SMNVEV (reference sequence). Trimming stripped 9 bases from V and 5 bases from J, with 23 bases between. The CDR3 is made up of 16 amino acids.

This clonotype was seen only a few times. This chain links TRBV11-2 with TRBJ1-1, with TRBD1 matching over 8 bases. Per germline, CDR1 SGHAT and CDR2 FQNNGV. V was clipped by 4 bases and J by 4 bases; unmatched bases: 14. The CDR3 runs to 17 residues. CDR3: CASSSPLGDRWGTEAFF. CDR3 sequence (DNA): TGTGCCAGCAGCTCCCCACTGGGGGACAGGTGGGGCACTGAAGCTTTCTTT.

This clonotype occurred a few times. The CDR3 nucleotides are TGTGCCAGCTCTTTCTCGGCGGTGGGGGGCTTTGGCTACACCTTC. The encoded protein is CASSFSAVGGFGYTF. The chain uses TRBV12-3 or TRBV12-4 and TRBJ1-2; TRBD1 is a possible D gene (6 bases). The V end lost 8 bases, the J end lost 7 bases, and 23 bases lay between the germline ends. This CDR3 contains 15 residues.

This clonotype was detected a few times. The chain has TRBV5-1 and TRBJ1-1, with 7 bases matching TRBD1. V shed 7 bases, J shed 4 bases, and the junction held 7 bases outside the gene matches. This CDR3 has 13 amino acids. Germline values: CDR1 SGHRS, CDR2 YFSETQ. The CDR3 here is CASGQQGSTEAFF. The CDR3 DNA sequence: TGCGCCAGCGGTCAACAGGGGTCCACTGAAGCTTTCTTT.

This chain connects TRBV29-1 to TRBJ2-7; 11 bases align to TRBD2. The CDR3 extends over 15 amino acids. J lost 4 bases, V lost 6 bases, and 11 bases had no gene match. Germline V CDR1 and CDR2: SQVTM, ANQGSEA. This chain's CDR3 is CSVTPSRLAGYEQYF. The DNA of the CDR3 is TGCAGCGTGACCCCCTCTCGACTAGCGGGGTACGAGCAGTACTTC.

The chain combines TRBV30 with TRBJ2-5; TRBD1 or TRBD2 may be the D gene (6 bases each). V was cut by 0 bases and J by 5 bases, with 19 bases left in between. The CDR3 runs 16 residues. Per germline, CDR1 GTSNPN and CDR2 SVGIG (reference sequence). CDR3 DNA sequence: TGTGCCTGGAGTGTATTGGGTGGGGGGCTTCTGGAGACCCAGTACTTC. Its translation: CAWSVLGGGLLETQYF.

V usage is TRBV7-2 and J usage is TRBJ2-2; D ambiguous. Trimming removed 5 bases from V and 8 bases from J, with 12 bases in between. This CDR3 has 13 amino acids. Looked up from germline, CDR1 is SGHTA and CDR2 is FQGNSA. CDR3 sequence (DNA): TGTGCCAGCAGCGCGAGCCGTACAGGGGAGCTGTTTTTT. This gives the protein CASSASRTGELFF.